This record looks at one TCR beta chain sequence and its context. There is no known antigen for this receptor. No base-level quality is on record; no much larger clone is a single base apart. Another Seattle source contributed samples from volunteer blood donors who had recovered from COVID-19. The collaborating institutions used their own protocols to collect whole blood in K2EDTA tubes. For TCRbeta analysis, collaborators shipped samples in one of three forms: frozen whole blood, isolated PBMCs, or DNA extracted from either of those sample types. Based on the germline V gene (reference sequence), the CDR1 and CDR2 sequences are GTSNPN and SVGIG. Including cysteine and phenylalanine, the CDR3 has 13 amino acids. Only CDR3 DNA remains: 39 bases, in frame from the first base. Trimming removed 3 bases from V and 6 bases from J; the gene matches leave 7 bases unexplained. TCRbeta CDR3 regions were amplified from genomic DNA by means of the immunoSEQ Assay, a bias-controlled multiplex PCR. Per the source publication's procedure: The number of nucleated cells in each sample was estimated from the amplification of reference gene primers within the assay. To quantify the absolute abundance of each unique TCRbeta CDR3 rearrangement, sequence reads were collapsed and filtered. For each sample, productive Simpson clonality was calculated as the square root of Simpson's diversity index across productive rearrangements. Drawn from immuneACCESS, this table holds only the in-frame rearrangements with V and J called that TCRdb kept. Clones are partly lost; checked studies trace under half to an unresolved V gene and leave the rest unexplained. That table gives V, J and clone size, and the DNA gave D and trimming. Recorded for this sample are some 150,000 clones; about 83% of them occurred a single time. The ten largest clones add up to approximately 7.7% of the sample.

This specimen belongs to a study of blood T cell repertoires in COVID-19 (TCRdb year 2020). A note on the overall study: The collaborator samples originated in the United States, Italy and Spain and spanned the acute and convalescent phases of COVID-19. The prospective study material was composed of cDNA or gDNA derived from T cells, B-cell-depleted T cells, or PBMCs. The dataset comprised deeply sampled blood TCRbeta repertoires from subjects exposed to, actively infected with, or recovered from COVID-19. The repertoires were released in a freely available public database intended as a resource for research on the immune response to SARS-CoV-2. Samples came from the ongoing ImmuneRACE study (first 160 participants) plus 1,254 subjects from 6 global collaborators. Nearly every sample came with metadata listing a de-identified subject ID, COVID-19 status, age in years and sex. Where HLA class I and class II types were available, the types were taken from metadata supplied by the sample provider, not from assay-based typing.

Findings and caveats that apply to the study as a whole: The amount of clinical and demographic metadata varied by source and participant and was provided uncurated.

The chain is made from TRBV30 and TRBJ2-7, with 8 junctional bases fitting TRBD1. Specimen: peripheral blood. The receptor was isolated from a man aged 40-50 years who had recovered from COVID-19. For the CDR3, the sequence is CAWRTAGGPEQYF. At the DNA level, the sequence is TGTGCCTGGAGGACGGCAGGGGGCCCCGAGCAGTACTTC.